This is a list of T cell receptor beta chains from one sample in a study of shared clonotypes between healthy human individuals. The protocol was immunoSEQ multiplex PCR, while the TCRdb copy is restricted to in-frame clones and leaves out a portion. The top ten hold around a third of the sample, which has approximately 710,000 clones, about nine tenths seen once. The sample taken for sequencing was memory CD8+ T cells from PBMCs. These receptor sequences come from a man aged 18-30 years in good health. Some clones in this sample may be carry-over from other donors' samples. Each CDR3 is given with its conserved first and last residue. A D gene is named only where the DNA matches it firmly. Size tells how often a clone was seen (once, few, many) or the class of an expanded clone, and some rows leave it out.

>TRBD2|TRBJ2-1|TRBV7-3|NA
CASSLPLADTTGNEQFF
TGTGCCAGCAGCTTACCCCTAGCGGACACCACGGGCAATGAGCAGTTCTTC
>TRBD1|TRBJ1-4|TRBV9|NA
CASSVQGANEKLFF
TGTGCCAGCAGCGTACAGGGGGCGAATGAAAAACTGTTTTTT
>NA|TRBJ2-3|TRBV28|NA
CASTEGAAGASTDTQYF
TGTGCCAGCACAGAAGGGGCTGCGGGCGCGAGCACAGATACGCAGTATTTT
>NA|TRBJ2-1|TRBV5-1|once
CASSGAGGQGSSNEQFF
TGCGCCAGCAGCGGCGCGGGAGGACAGGGGTCTTCAAATGAGCAGTTCTTC
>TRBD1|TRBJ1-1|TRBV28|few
CASSLLGQLEAFF
TGTGCCAGCAGTCTCCTGGGACAGCTGGAAGCTTTCTTT
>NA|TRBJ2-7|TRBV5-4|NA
CASSPGQPYEQYF
TGTGCCAGCAGCCCCGGACAGCCCTACGAGCAGTACTTC
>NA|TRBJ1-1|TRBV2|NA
CASRAGVRPEAFF
TGTGCCAGCAGAGCAGGGGTGAGGCCTGAAGCTTTCTTT
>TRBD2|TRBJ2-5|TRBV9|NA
CASSSPTGGRARQTQYF
TGTGCCAGCAGCTCGCCCACGGGCGGGAGGGCCAGGCAGACCCAGTACTTC
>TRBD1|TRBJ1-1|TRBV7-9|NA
CASSLAGQPPEAFF
TGTGCCAGCAGCTTAGCGGGACAGCCGCCTGAAGCTTTCTTT
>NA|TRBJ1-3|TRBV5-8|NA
CASSSKTGGNTIYF
TGTGCCAGCAGCTCTAAGACAGGTGGAAACACCATATATTTT
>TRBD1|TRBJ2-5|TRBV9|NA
CASSVAGTAQETQYF
TGTGCCAGCAGCGTAGCTGGGACAGCCCAAGAGACCCAGTACTTC
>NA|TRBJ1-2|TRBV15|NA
CATSRDGLSLGTF
TGTGCCACCAGCAGAGATGGTCTTTCCCTCGGCACCTTC
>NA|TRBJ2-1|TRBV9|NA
CASSKDGRSSYNEQFF
TGTGCCAGCAGCAAAGACGGTCGGAGCTCCTACAATGAGCAGTTCTTC
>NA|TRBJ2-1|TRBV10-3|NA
CATRRQGENSYNEQFF
TGTGCCACGCGCCGACAAGGGGAAAACTCCTACAATGAGCAGTTCTTC
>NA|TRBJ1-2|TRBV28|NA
CASSLSSRGNYGYTF
TGTGCCAGCAGCCTCTCGAGCCGGGGCAACTATGGCTACACCTTC